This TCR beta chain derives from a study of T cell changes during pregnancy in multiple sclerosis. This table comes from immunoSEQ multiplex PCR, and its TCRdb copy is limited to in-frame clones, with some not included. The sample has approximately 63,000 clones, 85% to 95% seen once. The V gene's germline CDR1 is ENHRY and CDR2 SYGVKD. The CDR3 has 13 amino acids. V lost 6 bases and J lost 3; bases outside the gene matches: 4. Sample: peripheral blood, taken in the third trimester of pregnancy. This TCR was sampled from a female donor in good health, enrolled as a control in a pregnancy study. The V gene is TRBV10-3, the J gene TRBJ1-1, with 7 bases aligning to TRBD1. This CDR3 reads CAIRSTGDTEAFF. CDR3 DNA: TGTGCCATCAGATCTACAGGGGACACTGAAGCTTTCTTT.